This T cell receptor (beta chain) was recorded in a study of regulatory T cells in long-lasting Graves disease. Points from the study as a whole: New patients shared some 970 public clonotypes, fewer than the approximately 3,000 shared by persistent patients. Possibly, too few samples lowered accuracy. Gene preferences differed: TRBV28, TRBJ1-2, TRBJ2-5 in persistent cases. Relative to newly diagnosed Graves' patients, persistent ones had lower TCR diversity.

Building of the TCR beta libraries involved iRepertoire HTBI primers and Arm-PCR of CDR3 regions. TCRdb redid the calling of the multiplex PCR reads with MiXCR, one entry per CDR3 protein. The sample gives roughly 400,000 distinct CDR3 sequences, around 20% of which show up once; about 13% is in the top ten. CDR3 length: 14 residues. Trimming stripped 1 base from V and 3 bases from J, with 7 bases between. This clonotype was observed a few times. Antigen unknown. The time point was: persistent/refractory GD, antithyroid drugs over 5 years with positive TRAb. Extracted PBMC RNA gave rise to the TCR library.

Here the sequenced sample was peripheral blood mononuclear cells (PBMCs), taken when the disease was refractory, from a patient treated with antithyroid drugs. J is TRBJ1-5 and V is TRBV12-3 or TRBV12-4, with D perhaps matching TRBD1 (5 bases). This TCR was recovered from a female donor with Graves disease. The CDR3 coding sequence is TGTGCCAGCAGTTTAGTCAGGGCCAATCAGCCCCAGCATTTT. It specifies CASSLVRANQPQHF.